This TCR beta chain was recovered during a study of tumor-infiltrating lymphocytes in localized non-small cell lung cancer. In this sample, this clone turned up once. In germline, CDR1 is SGHTA, CDR2 FQGNSA. This CDR3 has 15 amino acids. V lost 0 bases, J lost 1 base, and 9 bases lay in between. Here immunoSEQ multiplex PCR was the method, and the copy in TCRdb shows in-frame clones only, minus some. The sample lists about 13,000 clones, 70% to 80% occurring once. The sample consisted of lung tumor tissue. The J gene is TRBJ2-5, the V gene TRBV7-2, with D possibly called TRBD1 or TRBD2 (5 bases each). The source is a human donor with non-small cell lung cancer. Here the CDR3 DNA reads TGTGCCAGCAGCTTAGCTCCAGGGAGCCAAGAGACCCAGTACTTC. Amino acid sequence: CASSLAPGSQETQYF.